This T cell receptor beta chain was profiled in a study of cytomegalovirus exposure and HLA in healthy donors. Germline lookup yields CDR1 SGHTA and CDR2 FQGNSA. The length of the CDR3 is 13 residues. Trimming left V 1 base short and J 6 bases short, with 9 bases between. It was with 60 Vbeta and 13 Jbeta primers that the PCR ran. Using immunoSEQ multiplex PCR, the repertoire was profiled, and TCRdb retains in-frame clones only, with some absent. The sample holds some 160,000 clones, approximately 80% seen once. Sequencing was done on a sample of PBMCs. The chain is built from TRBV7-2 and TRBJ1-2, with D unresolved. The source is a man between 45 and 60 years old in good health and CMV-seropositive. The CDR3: CASSLVRENGYTF. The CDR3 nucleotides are TGTGCCAGCAGCTTAGTAAGGGAGAATGGCTACACCTTC.